This T cell receptor beta chain is from a study of blood T cell repertoires in COVID-19. Overall study: Whether acute or convalescent, the COVID-19 samples came from the United States, Italy and Spain.

In the source study's methods: Estimates of nucleated cell counts were drawn from the amplification of reference gene primers. Clones were read by immunoSEQ multiplex PCR, and TCRdb kept only the in-frame ones, dropping some. That table is the source of V, J and clone size, and D and trimming were worked out from the DNA. The sample records hundreds of thousands of clones, 80% to 90% being singletons. Germline-derived CDR1 and CDR2 are MDHEN and SYDVKM. The ends were cut back, 4 bases at V and 7 bases at J, with 13 bases in the middle. The CDR3 extends over 14 amino acids. A single count supports this clone. Enrollees, 18 to 89 years old, lived in 24 US areas. In assigning cohorts, the study relied on participant-reported clinical history.

Sequencing was carried out using PBMCs or T cells enriched from blood (not recorded which). The sequence was collected from a woman aged 40 to 50 with acute COVID-19. The rearrangement joins TRBV28 to TRBJ1-4, with a weak D call TRBD1 (5 bases). The CDR3 coding sequence is TGTGCCAGCAGTTCCGGGACGCGGGGTGAAAAACTGTTTTTT. Translating gives CASSSGTRGEKLFF.